This T cell receptor (beta chain) was captured by sequencing in a study of blood T cell repertoires in COVID-19. About the study: The origin of the acute and convalescent COVID-19 samples was the United States, Italy and Spain. PBMCs, B-cell-depleted T cells, or T cells provided the cDNA or gDNA that made up the material.

The CDR3 totals 16 residues. Trimming cost V 0 bases and J 1 base, with 10 bases left between them. CDR1 LGHNA and CDR2 YSLEER come from the germline V gene. Original analysis: Amplification from reference gene primers served as the basis for estimated nucleated cell counts. Measured with immunoSEQ multiplex PCR; TCRdb has only the in-frame clones, and not every one. V, J and clone size are taken as reported in that table, and D and trimming were inferred from the DNA itself. The table has 65,000 to 85,000 clones, around 91% seen once; the top ten hold 5.8%. The specimen was peripheral blood. The receptor was isolated from a human donor in a cohort sampled during active COVID-19. The chain combines TRBV4-3 with TRBJ1-5; a weak D match, TRBD1 (6 bases). This chain's CDR3 is CASSQDGGASNQPQHF. CDR3 sequence (DNA): TGCGCCAGCAGCCAAGATGGGGGGGCAAGCAATCAGCCCCAGCATTTT.